This T cell receptor beta chain emerged from a study of blood T cells in healthy people across ages. General observations from the study: Unsorted PBMCs blocked a conclusive comparison of naive and antigen-experienced cells.

The germline gives CDR1 SGHTA, CDR2 FQGNSA. Trimming stripped 1 base from V and 5 bases from J, with 15 bases between. The length of the CDR3 is 15 residues. There are a few counts of this clonotype. Its antigen is not known. The second PCR ran about 6 to 12 cycles with a sample-barcoded 5' primer and J-beta primers. MiXCR was run by TCRdb on the 5' RACE reads, yielding one entry per CDR3 protein. The sample records approximately 490,000 distinct CDR3 sequences, 24% being singletons. The sample was also linked to a second study, of T cells of mothers and their children. That study adds: There were no persistent microchimeric T cell clones detected.

The material sequenced was blood. V and J are TRBV7-2 and TRBJ2-7; D possibly corresponds to TRBD2 (7 bases). This sequence was found in a boy younger than 18 in good health. In nucleotides, the CDR3 is TGTGCCAGCAGCTTAGAGTGGGGGGGCGAGAACGAGCAGTACTTC. Translated, it gives CASSLEWGGENEQYF.